The next 20 T cell receptor beta chains were all read from a single sample in a study. TCRdb passed the RT-PCR reads through MiXCR, listing each CDR3 protein once. The sample lists about 700,000 distinct CDR3 sequences; 14% were seen once. Sequenced: memory CD4+ T cells from blood. These receptors were collected from a female donor in good health, serving as a healthy control.

This clonotype showed up many times. The chain employs TRBV7-7 and TRBJ2-5, with D maybe TRBD2 (6 bases). V lost 5 bases, J lost 5 bases, and 15 bases lay in between. CDR1 is SSHAT and CDR2 is FNYEAQ in the germline V gene (reference sequence). The CDR3 runs to 14 residues. CDR3 DNA sequence: TGTGCCAGCAGCCGGACTACCCTTGGGGAGACCCAGTACTTC. Translating it yields CASSRTTLGETQYF. The variable domain in full, completed from reference TRBV7-7 and TRBJ2-5, reads GAGVSQSPRYKVTKRGQDVTLRCDPISSHATLYWYQQALGQGPEFLTYFNYEAQPDKSGLPSDRFSAERPEGSISTLTIQRTEQRDSAMYRCASSRTTLGETQYFGPGTRLLVL.

CDR3 protein: CSARYRDTAGYTF. CDR3 DNA sequence: TGCAGTGCCAGGTACCGGGACACGGCTGGCTACACCTTC. This chain uses TRBV20-1 with TRBJ1-2; the D gene is possibly TRBD1 (6 bases). The V gene's germline CDR1 is DFQATT and CDR2 SNEGSKA (reference sequence). The CDR3 covers 13 residues. V was cut by 6 bases and J by 7 bases, with 18 bases left in between.

In this sample, this clonotype turned up many times. The gene calls are TRBV5-1 and TRBJ2-7, with 8 bases aligning to TRBD1. The CDR3 covers 14 residues. V shed 4 bases and J 3 bases; nucleotides not matched to a gene: 6. Germline loops: CDR1 SGHRS, CDR2 YFSETQ. The CDR3 sequence: CASSAQGAFYEQYF. The CDR3 coding sequence is TGCGCCAGCAGCGCCCAGGGGGCCTTCTACGAGCAGTACTTC.

This clonotype showed up many times. V is TRBV5-1 and J is TRBJ2-6, with D possibly being TRBD1 or TRBD2 (5 bases each). V shed 3 bases and J shed 2 bases, with 12 bases lying between them. Germline loops: CDR1 SGHRS, CDR2 YFSETQ. There are 16 residues in the CDR3. The CDR3 DNA reads as TGCGCCAGCAGCTGGTCCGGGACCGCTGGGGCCAACGTCCTGACTTTC. Translating gives CASSWSGTAGANVLTF.

V and J are TRBV7-2 and TRBJ2-7, with TRBD1 identical over 9 bases. The V segment lost 1 base and the J segment 6 bases; nucleotides outside the gene matches: 4. CDR3 length: 14 residues. Germline lookup yields CDR1 SGHTA and CDR2 FQGNSA. The CDR3 reads CASSLGGTGSEQYF. In DNA form, the CDR3 reads TGTGCCAGCAGCTTAGGGGGGACAGGGAGCGAGCAGTACTTC.

This clonotype was seen more than once but under ten times. This chain uses TRBV7-3 with TRBJ2-1, with D hard to call. The CDR3 has 13 residues. CDR1 SGHTA and CDR2 FQGTGA come from the germline V gene. Trimming shortened V by 5 bases and J by 3 bases, and 8 bases separated the two germline ends. This CDR3 reads CASSLRDYNEQFF. CDR3 sequence (DNA): TGTGCCAGCAGCCTAAGGGACTACAATGAGCAGTTCTTC.

This clonotype was observed many times. The chain has TRBV5-1 and TRBJ2-3; 11 nucleotides agree with TRBD2. The CDR3 length is 16 residues. J gave up 0 bases and V 3 bases, and 3 bases lay outside the gene matches. CDR1 is SGHRS, CDR2 YFSETQ, per germline. CDR3 in amino acids: CASSSRTSGSTDTQYF. DNA of the CDR3: TGCGCCAGCAGCTCGCGGACTAGCGGGAGCACAGATACGCAGTATTTT.

J is TRBJ2-2 and V is TRBV19; 9 bases are shared with TRBD1. V was pared by 3 bases and J by 6 bases, with 5 bases of the junction left unmatched. This CDR3 has 15 amino acids. CDR1 LNHDA and CDR2 SQIVND come from the germline V gene (reference sequence). CDR3 in DNA: TGTGCCAGTAGTATGGAAACAGGGGGCCCCGGGGAGCTGTTTTTT. This gives the protein CASSMETGGPGELFF.

The V gene is TRBV3-1, the J gene TRBJ1-5; D ambiguous. This CDR3 spans 14 amino acids. Germline V CDR1 and CDR2: LGHDT, YNNKEL (reference sequence). The V end lost 0 bases, the J end lost 4 bases, and 7 bases lay between the germline ends. CDR3: CASSQEPLNQPQHF. In DNA form, the CDR3 reads TGTGCCAGCAGCCAAGAACCCCTAAATCAGCCCCAGCATTTT.

The chain couples TRBV27 to TRBJ2-3; a weak D match, TRBD1 (6 bases). The CDR3 covers 18 residues. Germline-derived CDR1 and CDR2 are MNHEY and SMNVEV (reference sequence). Trimming shortened V by 0 bases and J by 5 bases, and 21 bases separated the two germline ends. The CDR3 DNA follows: TGTGCCAGCAGTTTATCGATGGGGGCAGCGCAAAAGAGAGATACGCAGTATTTT. It codes for CASSLSMGAAQKRDTQYF.

This clonotype was counted between two and nine times. This chain links TRBV9 with TRBJ1-2; the match to TRBD1 covers 9 bases. Germline CDR1 SGDLS, CDR2 YYNGEE. CDR3 length equals 16 residues. The trim removed 0 bases at V and 8 bases at J, leaving 11 bases unmatched. Here the CDR3 reads CASSVGSTGGGRGYTF. CDR3 coding DNA: TGTGCCAGCAGCGTAGGGAGTACAGGGGGCGGAAGGGGCTACACCTTC.

This clonotype was observed a few times. The chain combines TRBV20-1 with TRBJ1-2; maybe TRBD1 (5 bases). V was clipped by 3 bases and J by 8 bases, with 10 bases between them. The CDR3 sequence is 11 residues long. CDR1 is DFQATT and CDR2 is SNEGSKA in the germline V gene (reference sequence). In nucleotides, the CDR3 is TGCAGTGCTAGGGGGCAGACGGGCTACACCTTC. Translation gives CSARGQTGYTF.

This clonotype showed up just a few times. The chain employs TRBV20-1 and TRBJ2-7, with TRBD2 matching 11 bases. The CDR3 extends over 12 amino acids. V was clipped by 5 bases and J by 4 bases; unmatched bases: 1. Germline V gene data show CDR1 as DFQATT and CDR2 as SNEGSKA (reference sequence). The CDR3 DNA is TGCAGTGCTGGGACTAGCGGTTACGAGCAGTACTTC. It yields the protein CSAGTSGYEQYF.

This clonotype appeared a few times. V gene TRBV3-1 combines with J gene TRBJ2-3, with 11 nucleotides matching TRBD2. The trim removed 1 base at V and 3 bases at J, leaving 6 bases unmatched. The CDR3 length is 17 residues. Germline loops: CDR1 LGHDT, CDR2 YNNKEL (reference sequence). Here the CDR3 reads CASSQGQRTSGTDTQYF. The CDR3 nucleotides are TGTGCCAGCAGCCAAGGGCAAAGGACTAGCGGGACAGATACGCAGTATTTT.

This clonotype was picked up a small number of times. The V and J genes are TRBV7-3 and TRBJ2-5; a possible D gene is TRBD2 (6 bases). The V and J ends lost 3 bases and 1 base respectively, with 15 bases between them. The CDR3 consists of 16 residues. Germline CDR1 is SGHTA and CDR2 is FQGTGA. The CDR3 reads CASSFGPGELQETQYF. The CDR3 nucleotides are TGTGCCAGCAGCTTTGGCCCGGGAGAGCTCCAAGAGACCCAGTACTTC.

The table lists this clonotype with a few counts. The V call is TRBV27, the J call TRBJ2-2, with TRBD2 matching over 12 bases. Germline CDR1 reads MNHEY; CDR2 reads SMNVEV (reference sequence). J gave up 7 bases and V 7 bases, and 10 bases lay outside the gene matches. The CDR3 contains 16 residues. CDR3 protein: CASISYPGLAGGELFF. The DNA of the CDR3 is TGTGCCAGCATATCCTACCCGGGACTAGCGGGCGGGGAGCTGTTTTTT.

This clonotype has only a few counts. The rearrangement joins TRBV20-1 to TRBJ2-5; TRBD1 matches at 7 bases. V shed 1 base and J 4 bases; nucleotides not matched to a gene: 6. The CDR3 covers 14 residues. Germline V CDR1 and CDR2: DFQATT, SNEGSKA (reference sequence). CDR3 nucleotides: TGCAGTGCTAGAGTAGGGACAGCCTTAGAGACCCAGTACTTC. Translated, it gives CSARVGTALETQYF.

The chain couples TRBV6-1 to TRBJ1-5, with D hard to call. The CDR3 totals 14 residues. The ends were cut back, 9 bases at V and 2 bases at J, with 14 bases in the middle. Germline V lookup: CDR1 MNHNS, CDR2 SASEGT. The CDR3 sequence: CASVTVYGNQPQHF. As DNA, the CDR3 is TGTGCCAGTGTAACAGTATATGGCAATCAGCCCCAGCATTTT.

The chain joins TRBV20-1 to TRBJ1-6; 7 nucleotides line up with TRBD1. CDR1 is DFQATT, CDR2 SNEGSKA, per germline (reference sequence). V lost 5 bases and J lost 8; bases outside the gene matches: 3. The CDR3 consists of 12 residues. The CDR3 region is CSAATGDSPLHF. The CDR3 DNA is TGCAGTGCTGCCACAGGGGATTCACCCCTCCACTTT.

This clonotype came up a few times. The genes are TRBV11-2 and TRBJ2-7; a possible D gene is TRBD1 (5 bases). The V gene lost 5 bases and the J gene lost 5 bases, with 16 bases spanning the gap. The CDR3 has 14 amino acids. Germline V gene lookup returns CDR1 SGHAT and CDR2 FQNNGV. The CDR3 loop reads CASSTLAGKHEQYF. The CDR3 nucleotides are TGTGCCAGCAGCACTTTAGCAGGGAAACACGAGCAGTACTTC.